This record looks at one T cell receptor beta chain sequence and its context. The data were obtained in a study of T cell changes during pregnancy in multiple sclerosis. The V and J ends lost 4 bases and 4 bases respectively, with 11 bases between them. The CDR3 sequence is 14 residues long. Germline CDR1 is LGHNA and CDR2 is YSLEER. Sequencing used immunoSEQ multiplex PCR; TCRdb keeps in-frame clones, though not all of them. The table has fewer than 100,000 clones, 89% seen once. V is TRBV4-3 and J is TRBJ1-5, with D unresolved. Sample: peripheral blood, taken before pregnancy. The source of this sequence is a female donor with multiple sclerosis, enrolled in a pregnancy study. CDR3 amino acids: CASSPGVRNQPQHF. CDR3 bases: TGCGCCAGCAGCCCCGGGGTCCGAAATCAGCCCCAGCATTTT.